A single sample gave rise to the 4 T cell receptor beta chains below, sequenced in a study of cytomegalovirus exposure and HLA in healthy donors. Primers: 60 Vbeta forward and 13 Jbeta reverse. Sequencing used immunoSEQ multiplex PCR; TCRdb keeps in-frame clones, though not all of them. The sample lists approximately 160,000 clones; 50% to 75% were seen once. The sample was PBMCs. The source is a woman aged 25 to 39 in good health and CMV-seropositive.

The V call is TRBV5-4, the J call TRBJ1-1; D possibly corresponds to TRBD1 (6 bases). The CDR3 is 15 amino acids. Germline V CDR1 and CDR2: SGHNT, YYREEE (reference sequence). V lost 3 bases and J lost 0, with 12 bases in between. Here the CDR3 DNA reads TGTGCCAGCAGCTCGCGGACAGTAATGAACACTGAAGCTTTCTTT. Translating it yields CASSSRTVMNTEAFF.

This clone appeared a few times. The chain couples TRBV29-1 to TRBJ2-1; D call uncertain. CDR1 and CDR2 (germline): SQVTM, ANQGSEA. The CDR3 consists of 11 residues. V lost 7 bases, J lost 3 bases, and 7 bases lay in between. The CDR3 loop reads CSAAGYNEQFF. The DNA for the CDR3 is TGCAGCGCAGCAGGCTACAATGAGCAGTTCTTC.

CDR3 bases: TGTGCCAGCTCACCGGGCAGGGCTACGGGAGATACGCAGTATTTT. This translates into CASSPGRATGDTQYF. This chain links TRBV18 with TRBJ2-3; weak D call: TRBD1 (5 bases). The CDR3 runs to 15 residues. Looked up from germline, CDR1 is KGHSH and CDR2 is LQKENI. Trimming took 3 bases from V and 5 from J, leaving 15 bases between them.

CDR3 amino acids: CASSDVASSRNIQYF. The DNA of the CDR3 is TGTGCCAGCAGCGATGTTGCCTCGAGTAGAAACATTCAGTACTTC. The chain combines TRBV28 with TRBJ2-4; D gene ambiguous. The V end lost 6 bases, the J end lost 6 bases, and 18 bases lay between the germline ends. The CDR3 runs to 15 residues. Germline lookup yields CDR1 MDHEN and CDR2 SYDVKM.